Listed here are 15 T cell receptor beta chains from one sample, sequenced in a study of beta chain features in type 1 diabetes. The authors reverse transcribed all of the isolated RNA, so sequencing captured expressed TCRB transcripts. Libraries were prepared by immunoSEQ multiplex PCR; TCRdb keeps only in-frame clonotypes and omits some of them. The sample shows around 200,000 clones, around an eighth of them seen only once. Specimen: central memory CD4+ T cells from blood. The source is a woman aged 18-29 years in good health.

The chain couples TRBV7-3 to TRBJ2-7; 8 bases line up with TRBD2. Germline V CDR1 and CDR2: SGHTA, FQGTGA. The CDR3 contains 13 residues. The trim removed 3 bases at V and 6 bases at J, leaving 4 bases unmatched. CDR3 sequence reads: CASSFSGKGEQYF. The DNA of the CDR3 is TGTGCCAGCAGCTTTAGCGGGAAGGGCGAGCAGTACTTC.

The CDR3, as DNA: TGTGCCAGCAGGGATATCACAGGGGCGACCACCGGGGAGCTGTTTTTT. It specifies CASRDITGATTGELFF. The rearrangement joins TRBV21-1 to TRBJ2-2; the table's D call of TRBD1 was not tested on the DNA. TRBV21-1 is a recognized pseudogene. The CDR3 loop spans 16 amino acids.

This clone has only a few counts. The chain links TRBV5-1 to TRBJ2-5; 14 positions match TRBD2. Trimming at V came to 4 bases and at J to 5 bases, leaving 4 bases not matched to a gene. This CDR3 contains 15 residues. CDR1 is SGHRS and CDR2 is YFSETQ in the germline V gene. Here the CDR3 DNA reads TGCGCCAGCAGCGGGGGACTAGCGGGAGTGGAGACCCAGTACTTC. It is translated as CASSGGLAGVETQYF.

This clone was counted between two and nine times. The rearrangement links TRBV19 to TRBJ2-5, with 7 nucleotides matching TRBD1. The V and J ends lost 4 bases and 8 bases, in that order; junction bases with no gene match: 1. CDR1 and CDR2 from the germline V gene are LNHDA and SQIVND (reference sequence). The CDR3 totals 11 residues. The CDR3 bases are TGTGCCAGTAGTACAGGGGGAACCCAGTACTTC. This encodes CASSTGGTQYF.

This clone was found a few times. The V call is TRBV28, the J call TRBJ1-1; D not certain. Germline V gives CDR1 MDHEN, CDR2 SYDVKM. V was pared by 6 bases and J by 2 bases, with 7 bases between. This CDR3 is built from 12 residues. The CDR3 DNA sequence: TGTGCCAGCAGACTAGTTAACACTGAAGCTTTCTTT. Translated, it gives CASRLVNTEAFF.

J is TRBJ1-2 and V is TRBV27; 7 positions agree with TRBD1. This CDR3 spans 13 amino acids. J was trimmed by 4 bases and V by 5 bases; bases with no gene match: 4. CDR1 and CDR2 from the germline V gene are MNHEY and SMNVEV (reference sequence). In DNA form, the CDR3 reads TGTGCCAGCAGTGACAGGGACGGCTATGGCTACACCTTC. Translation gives CASSDRDGYGYTF.

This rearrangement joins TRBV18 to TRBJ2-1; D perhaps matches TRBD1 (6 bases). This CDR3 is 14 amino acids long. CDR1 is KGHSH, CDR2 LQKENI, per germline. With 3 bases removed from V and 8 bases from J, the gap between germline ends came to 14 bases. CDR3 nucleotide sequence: TGTGCCAGCTCACCGGGACAACAGGGCGATGAGCAGTTCTTC. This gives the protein CASSPGQQGDEQFF. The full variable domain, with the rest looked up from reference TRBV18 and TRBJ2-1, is NAGVMQNPRHLVRRRGQEARLRCSPMKGHSHVYWYRQLPEEGLKFMVYLQKENIIDESGMPKERFSAEFPKEGPSILRIQQVVRGDSAAYFCASSPGQQGDEQFFGPGTRLTVL.

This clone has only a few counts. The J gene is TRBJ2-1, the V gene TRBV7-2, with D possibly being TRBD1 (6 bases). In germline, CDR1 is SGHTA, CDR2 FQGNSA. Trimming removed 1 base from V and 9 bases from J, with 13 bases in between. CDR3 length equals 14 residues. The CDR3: CASSLGQGQGEQFF. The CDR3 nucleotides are TGTGCCAGCAGCTTAGGCCAGGGGCAAGGTGAGCAGTTCTTC.

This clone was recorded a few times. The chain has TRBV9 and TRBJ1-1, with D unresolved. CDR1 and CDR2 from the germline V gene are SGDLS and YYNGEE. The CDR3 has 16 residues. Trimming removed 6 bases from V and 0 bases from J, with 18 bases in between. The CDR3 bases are TGTGCCAGCACCCCTGCAGTGGGCCGGATGAACACTGAAGCTTTCTTT. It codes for CASTPAVGRMNTEAFF.

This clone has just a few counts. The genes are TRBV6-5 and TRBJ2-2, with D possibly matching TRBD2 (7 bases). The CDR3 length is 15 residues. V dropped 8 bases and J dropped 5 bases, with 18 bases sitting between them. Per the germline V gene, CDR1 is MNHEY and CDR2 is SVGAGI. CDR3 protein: CASAAGRGETGELFF. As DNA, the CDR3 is TGTGCCAGCGCAGCGGGGAGGGGGGAAACCGGGGAGCTGTTTTTT.

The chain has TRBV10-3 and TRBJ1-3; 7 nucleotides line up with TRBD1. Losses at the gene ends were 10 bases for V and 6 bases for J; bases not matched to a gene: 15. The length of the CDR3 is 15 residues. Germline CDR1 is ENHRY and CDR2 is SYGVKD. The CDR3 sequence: CATKPGQRVLNTIYF. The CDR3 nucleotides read TGTGCCACCAAGCCGGGACAGAGGGTTTTAAACACCATATATTTT.

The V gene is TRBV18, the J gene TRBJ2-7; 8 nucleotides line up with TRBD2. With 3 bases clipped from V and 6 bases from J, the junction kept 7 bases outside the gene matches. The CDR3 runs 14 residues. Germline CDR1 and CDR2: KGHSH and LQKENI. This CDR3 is CASSPLSGNSEQYF. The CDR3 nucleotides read TGTGCCAGCTCACCTCTTAGCGGGAACTCCGAGCAGTACTTC.

The CDR3 DNA follows: TGTGCCAGTTCGATTCAGGGGGCCGGTAACAATGAGCAGTTCTTC. Translation: CASSIQGAGNNEQFF. The chain is built from TRBV5-4 and TRBJ2-1, with TRBD1 matching 8 bases. The germline V gene encodes CDR1 SGHNT and CDR2 YYREEE (reference sequence). This CDR3 region has 15 residues. Trimming cost V 8 bases and J 5 bases; bases outside gene matches: 12.

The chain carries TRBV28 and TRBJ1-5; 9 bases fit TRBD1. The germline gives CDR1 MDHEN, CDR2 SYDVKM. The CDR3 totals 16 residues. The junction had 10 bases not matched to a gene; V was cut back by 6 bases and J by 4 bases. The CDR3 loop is CASRSILGTGNQPQHF. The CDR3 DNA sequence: TGTGCCAGCAGATCTATACTCGGGACAGGGAATCAGCCCCAGCATTTT.

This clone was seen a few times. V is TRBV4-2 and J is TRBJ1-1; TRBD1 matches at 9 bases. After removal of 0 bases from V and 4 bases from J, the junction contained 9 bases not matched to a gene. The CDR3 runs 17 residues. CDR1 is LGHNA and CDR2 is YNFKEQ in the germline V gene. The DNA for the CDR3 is TGTGCCAGCAGCCAAGACAGGGTGGGACAGGGAGGCACTGAAGCTTTCTTT. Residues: CASSQDRVGQGGTEAFF.